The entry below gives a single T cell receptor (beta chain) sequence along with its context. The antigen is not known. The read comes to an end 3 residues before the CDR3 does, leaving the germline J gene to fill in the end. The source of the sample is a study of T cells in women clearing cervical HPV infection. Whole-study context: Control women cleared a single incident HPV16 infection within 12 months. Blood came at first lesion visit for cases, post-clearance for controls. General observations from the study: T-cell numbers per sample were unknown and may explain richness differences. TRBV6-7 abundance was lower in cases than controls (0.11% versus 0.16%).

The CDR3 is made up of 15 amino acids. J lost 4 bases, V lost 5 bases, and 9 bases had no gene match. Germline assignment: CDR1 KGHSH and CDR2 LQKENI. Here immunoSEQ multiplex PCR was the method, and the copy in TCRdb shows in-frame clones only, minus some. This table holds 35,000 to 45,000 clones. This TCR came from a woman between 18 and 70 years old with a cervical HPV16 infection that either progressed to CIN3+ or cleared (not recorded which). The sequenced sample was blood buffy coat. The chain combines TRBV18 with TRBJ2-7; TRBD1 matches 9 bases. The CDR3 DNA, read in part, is TGTGCCAGCTCATCAGTGGGACAGGGTAAGTACGAG. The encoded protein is CASSSVGQGKYE. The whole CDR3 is CASSSVGQGKYEQYF.